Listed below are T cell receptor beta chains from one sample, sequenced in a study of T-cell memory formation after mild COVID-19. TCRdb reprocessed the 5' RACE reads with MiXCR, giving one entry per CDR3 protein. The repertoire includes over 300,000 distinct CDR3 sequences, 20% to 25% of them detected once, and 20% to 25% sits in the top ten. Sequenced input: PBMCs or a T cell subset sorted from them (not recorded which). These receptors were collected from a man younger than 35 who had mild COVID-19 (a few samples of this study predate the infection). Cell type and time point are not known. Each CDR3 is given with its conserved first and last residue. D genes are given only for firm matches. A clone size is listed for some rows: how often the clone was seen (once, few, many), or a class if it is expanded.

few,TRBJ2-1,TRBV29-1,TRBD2,TGCAGCGTTGGTCCACTCAGGCTAGCGGGGGGTGAGCAGTTCTTC,CSVGPLRLAGGEQFF
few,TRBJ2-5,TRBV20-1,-,TGCAGTGCTAGGGGCGCAGCAGAGACCCAGTACTTC,CSARGAAETQYF
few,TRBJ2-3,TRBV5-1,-,TGCGCCAGCGGGGAGATCAAGGCAGATACGCAGTATTTT,CASGEIKADTQYF
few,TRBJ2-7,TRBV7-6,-,TGTGCCAGCAGCTTATTGGGGAACTACGAGCAGTACTTC,CASSLLGNYEQYF
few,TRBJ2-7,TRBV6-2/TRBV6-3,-,TGTGCCAGCTTCCGCGGGACGGGCTACGAGCAGTACTTC,CASFRGTGYEQYF
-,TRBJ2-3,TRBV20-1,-,TGCAGTGCTAGAGTTCCGGGCCCCAATACGCAGTATTTT,CSARVPGPNTQYF
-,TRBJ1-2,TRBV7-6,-,TGTGCCAGCAGCTTAGACGGGCGGGGTTCGGATGGCTACACCTTC,CASSLDGRGSDGYTF
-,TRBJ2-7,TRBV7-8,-,TGTGCCAGCAGCTTGACTGTCGTTTACGAGCAGTACTTC,CASSLTVVYEQYF
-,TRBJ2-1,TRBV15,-,TGTGCCACCAGCAGAGATTATTACGGAGGTTTAGCCAATGAGCAGTTCTTC,CATSRDYYGGLANEQFF
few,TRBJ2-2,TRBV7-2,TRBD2,TGTGCCAGCAGCTCGGGACTAGCGATTTCCTACACCGGGGAGCTGTTTTTT,CASSSGLAISYTGELFF
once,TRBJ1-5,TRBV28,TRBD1,TGTGCCAGCAATCGGGACAGTCTCAATCAGCCCCAGCATTTT,CASNRDSLNQPQHF
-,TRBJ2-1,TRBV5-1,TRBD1,TGCGCCAGCAGCTTGGTTGAGGGGGCGAATAATGAGCAGTTCTTC,CASSLVEGANNEQFF
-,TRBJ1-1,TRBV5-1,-,TGCGCCAGCAGCTCCTACCCCGGGACCTCTGGAATGAACACTGAAGCTTTCTTT,CASSSYPGTSGMNTEAFF
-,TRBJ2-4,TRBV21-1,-,TGTGCCAGCAGCGCCAGTCGGACAGGAAACATTCAGTACTTC,CASSASRTGNIQYF
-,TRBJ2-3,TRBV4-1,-,TGCGCCAGCAGCCTCCCGAAAACAGCCGGGGCCACAGATACGCAGTATTTT,CASSLPKTAGATDTQYF
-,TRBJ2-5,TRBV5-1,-,TGCGCCAGCAGCTCCCCAGGGTTTGGAGAGACCCAGTACTTC,CASSSPGFGETQYF
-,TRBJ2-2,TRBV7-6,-,TGTGCCAGCAGCCCCCAGCTGGGGAACGGGGAGCTGTTTTTT,CASSPQLGNGELFF
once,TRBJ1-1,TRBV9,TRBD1,TGTGCCAGCAGCGTAGAGACAGGGACTAACACTGAAGCTTTCTTT,CASSVETGTNTEAFF
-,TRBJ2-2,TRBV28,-,TGTGCCAGCAGTTTATTAGTGGTCACCGGGGAGCTGTTTTTT,CASSLLVVTGELFF
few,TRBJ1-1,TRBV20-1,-,TGCAGTGCTAGAGATTCGGGCAGGGGAAACACTGAAGCTTTCTTT,CSARDSGRGNTEAFF
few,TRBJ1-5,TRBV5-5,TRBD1,TGTGCCAGCAGCTTGGCCGCGACAGGGTCGTACAATCAGCCCCAGCATTTT,CASSLAATGSYNQPQHF
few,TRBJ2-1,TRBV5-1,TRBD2,TGCGCCAGCAGCGACCCGATAGCGGGGGTGAACAATGAGCAGTTCTTC,CASSDPIAGVNNEQFF
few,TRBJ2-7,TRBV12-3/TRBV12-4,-,TGTGCCAGCCGGCCCCAGGGATTTGGCGAGCAGTACTTC,CASRPQGFGEQYF